This entry features one TCR beta chain sequence. The data belong to a study of blood T cell repertoires in COVID-19. About the research overall: Acute-phase and convalescent COVID-19 samples originated in the United States, Italy and Spain. In each case, the material was cDNA or gDNA derived from T cells, B-cell-depleted T cells, or PBMCs.

In germline, CDR1 is SGHDN, CDR2 FVKESK. The CDR3 has 15 residues. The V end was cut by 4 bases, the J end by 10 bases, with 17 bases between. Using immunoSEQ multiplex PCR, the repertoire was profiled, and TCRdb retains in-frame clones only, with some absent. This sample has 91,000 or so clones; about four fifths occur once, and the top ten carry less than 9%. Sample: peripheral blood. The sequence was obtained from a man aged 45-65 years with active or convalescent COVID-19. The V and J genes are TRBV14 and TRBJ1-6; D gene ambiguous. The CDR3 DNA sequence: TGTGCCAGCAGCCCTTATAAGGGAGGTCAGTCACCCCTCCACTTT. It specifies CASSPYKGGQSPLHF.